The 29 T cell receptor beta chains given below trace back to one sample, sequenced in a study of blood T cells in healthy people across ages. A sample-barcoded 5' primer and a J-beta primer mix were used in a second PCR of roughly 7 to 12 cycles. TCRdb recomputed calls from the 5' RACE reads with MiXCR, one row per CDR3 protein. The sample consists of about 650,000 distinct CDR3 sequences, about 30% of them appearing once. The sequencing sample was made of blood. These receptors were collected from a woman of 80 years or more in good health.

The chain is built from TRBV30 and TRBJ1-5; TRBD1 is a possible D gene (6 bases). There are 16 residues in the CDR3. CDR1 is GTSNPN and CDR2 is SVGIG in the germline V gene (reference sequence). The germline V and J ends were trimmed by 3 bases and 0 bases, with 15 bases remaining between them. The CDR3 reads CAWRDKQGTSNQPQHF. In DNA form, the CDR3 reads TGTGCCTGGAGGGACAAACAGGGCACTAGCAATCAGCCCCAGCATTTT.

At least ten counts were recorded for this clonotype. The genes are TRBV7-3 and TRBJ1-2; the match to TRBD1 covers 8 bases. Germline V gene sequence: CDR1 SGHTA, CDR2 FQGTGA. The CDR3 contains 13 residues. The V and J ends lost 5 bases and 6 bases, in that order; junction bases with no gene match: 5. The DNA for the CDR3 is TGTGCCAGCAGCCGACAGGGGAGGGATGGCTACACCTTC. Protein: CASSRQGRDGYTF. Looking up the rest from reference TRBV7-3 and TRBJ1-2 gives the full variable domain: GAGVSQTPSNKVTEKGKYVELRCDPISGHTALYWYRQSLGQGPEFLIYFQGTGAADDSGLPNDRFFAVRPEGSVSTLKIQRTERGDSAVYLCASSRQGRDGYTFGSGTRLTVV.

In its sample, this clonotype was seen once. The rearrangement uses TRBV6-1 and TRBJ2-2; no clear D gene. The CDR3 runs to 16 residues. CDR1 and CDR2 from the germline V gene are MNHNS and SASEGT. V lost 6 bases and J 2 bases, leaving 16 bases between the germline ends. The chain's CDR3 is CASRRTENLNTGELFF. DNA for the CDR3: TGTGCCAGCAGGAGAACAGAAAACCTTAACACCGGGGAGCTGTTTTTT.

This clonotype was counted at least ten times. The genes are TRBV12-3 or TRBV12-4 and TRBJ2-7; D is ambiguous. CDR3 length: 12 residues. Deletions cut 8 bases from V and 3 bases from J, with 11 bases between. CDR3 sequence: CASLSPDYEQYF. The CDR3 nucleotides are TGTGCCAGCTTATCCCCCGACTACGAGCAGTACTTC.

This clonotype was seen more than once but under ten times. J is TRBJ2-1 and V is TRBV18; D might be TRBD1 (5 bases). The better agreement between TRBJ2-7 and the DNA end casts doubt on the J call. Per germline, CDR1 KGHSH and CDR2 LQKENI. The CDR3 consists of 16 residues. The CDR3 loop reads CASSPLSGHTYNEQYF. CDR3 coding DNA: TGTGCCAGCTCACCACTCTCTGGACACACTTACAATGAGCAGTACTTC.

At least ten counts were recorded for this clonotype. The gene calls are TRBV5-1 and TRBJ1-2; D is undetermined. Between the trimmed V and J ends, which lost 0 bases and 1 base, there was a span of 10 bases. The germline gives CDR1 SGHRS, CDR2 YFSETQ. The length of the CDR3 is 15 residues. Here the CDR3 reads CASSLDSVFNYGYTF. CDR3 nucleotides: TGCGCCAGCAGCTTGGATAGCGTTTTTAACTATGGCTACACCTTC.

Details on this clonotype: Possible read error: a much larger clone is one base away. CDR3: CASSYSTSGGETQFF. The DNA of the CDR3 is TGTGCCAGCAGTTACTCGACTAGCGGGGGAGAGACCCAGTTCTTC. The chain carries TRBV6-2 or TRBV6-3 and TRBJ2-5, with TRBD2 matching over 12 bases. The J call is uncertain, as TRBJ2-1 better fits the DNA end. Germline V gene data show CDR1 as MNHEY and CDR2 as SVGEGT. The CDR3 runs 15 residues.

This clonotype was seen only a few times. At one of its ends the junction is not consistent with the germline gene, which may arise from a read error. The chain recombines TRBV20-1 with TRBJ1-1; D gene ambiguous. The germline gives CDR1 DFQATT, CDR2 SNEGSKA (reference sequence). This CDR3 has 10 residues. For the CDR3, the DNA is TGCAGTGTTTCGGACGGTGAAACTTTCTTT. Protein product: CSVSDGETFF.

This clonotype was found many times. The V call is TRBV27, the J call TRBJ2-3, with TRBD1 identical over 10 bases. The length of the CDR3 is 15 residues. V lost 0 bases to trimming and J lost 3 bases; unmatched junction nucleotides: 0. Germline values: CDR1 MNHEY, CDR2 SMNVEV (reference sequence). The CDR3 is CASSLSGQGTDTQYF. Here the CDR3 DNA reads TGTGCCAGCAGTTTATCGGGACAGGGGACAGATACGCAGTATTTT.

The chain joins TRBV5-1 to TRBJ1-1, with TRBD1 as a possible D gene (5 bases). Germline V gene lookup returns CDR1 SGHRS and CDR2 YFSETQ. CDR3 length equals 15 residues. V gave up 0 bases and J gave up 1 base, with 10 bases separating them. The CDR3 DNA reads TGCGCCAGCAGCTTGGACAGGTTGAAGAACACTGAAGCTTTCTTT. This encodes CASSLDRLKNTEAFF.

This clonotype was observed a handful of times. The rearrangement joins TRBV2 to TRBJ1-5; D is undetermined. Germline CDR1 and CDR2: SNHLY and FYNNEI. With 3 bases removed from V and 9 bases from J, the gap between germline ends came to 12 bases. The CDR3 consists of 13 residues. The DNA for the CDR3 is TGTGCCAGCAGTGACGAGGGCGTGGGGCCCCAGCATTTT. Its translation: CASSDEGVGPQHF.

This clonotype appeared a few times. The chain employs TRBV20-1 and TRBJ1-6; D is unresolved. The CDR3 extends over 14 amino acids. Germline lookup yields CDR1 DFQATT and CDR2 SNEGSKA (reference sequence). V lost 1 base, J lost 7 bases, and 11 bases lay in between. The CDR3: CSARGASLNSPLHF. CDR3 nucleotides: TGCAGTGCTAGAGGAGCATCATTGAATTCACCCCTCCACTTT.

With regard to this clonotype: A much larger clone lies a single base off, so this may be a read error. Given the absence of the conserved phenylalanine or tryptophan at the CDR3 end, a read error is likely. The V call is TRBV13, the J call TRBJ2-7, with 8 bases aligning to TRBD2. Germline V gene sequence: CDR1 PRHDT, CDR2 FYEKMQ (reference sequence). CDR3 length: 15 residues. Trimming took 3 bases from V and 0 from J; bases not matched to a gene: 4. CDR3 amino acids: CASSFPRGGSYEQYL. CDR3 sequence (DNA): TGTGCCAGCAGCTTCCCTCGGGGGGGCTCCTACGAGCAGTACTTA.

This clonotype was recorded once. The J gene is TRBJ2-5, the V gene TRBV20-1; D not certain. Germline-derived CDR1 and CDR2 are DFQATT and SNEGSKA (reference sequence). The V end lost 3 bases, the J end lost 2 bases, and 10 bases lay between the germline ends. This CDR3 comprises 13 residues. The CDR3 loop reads CSASSDWQETQYF. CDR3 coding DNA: TGCAGTGCTAGCTCTGACTGGCAAGAGACCCAGTACTTC.

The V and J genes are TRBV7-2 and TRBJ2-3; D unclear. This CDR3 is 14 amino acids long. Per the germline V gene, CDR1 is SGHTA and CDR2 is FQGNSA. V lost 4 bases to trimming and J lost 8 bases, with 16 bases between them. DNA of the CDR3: TGTGCCAGCAGCTCCTCTAATACTGGTGGTACGCAGTATTTT. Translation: CASSSSNTGGTQYF.

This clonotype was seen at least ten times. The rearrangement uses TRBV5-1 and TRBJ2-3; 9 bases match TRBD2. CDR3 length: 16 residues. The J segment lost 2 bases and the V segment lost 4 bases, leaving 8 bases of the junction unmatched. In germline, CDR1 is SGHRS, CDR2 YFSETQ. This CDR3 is CASSQLTSGYTDTQYF. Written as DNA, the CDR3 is TGCGCCAGCAGCCAGCTGACTAGCGGATACACAGATACGCAGTATTTT.

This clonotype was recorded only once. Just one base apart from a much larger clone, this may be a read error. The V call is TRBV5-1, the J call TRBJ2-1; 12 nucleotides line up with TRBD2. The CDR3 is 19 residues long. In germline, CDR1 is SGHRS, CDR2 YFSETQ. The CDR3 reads CASSLVGPTSGGSYNERFF. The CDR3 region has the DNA TGCGCCAGCAGCTTGGTGGGCCCCACTAGCGGGGGGTCCTACAATGAGCGGTTCTTC.

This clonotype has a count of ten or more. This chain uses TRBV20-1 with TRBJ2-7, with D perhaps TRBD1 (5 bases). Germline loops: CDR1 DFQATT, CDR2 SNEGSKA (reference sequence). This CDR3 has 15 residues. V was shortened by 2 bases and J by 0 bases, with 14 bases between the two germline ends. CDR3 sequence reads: CSARPGQRSSYEQYF. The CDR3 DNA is TGCAGTGCTAGACCAGGGCAAAGGAGCTCCTACGAGCAGTACTTC.

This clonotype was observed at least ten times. CDR3 nucleotide sequence: TGTGCCAGCAGCTGGAAGGGAGGGAATGAGCAGTTCTTC. This translates into CASSWKGGNEQFF. This sequence joins TRBV7-6 and TRBJ2-1, with 7 bases fitting TRBD2. Germline V gene lookup returns CDR1 SGHVS and CDR2 FNYEAQ. The CDR3 has 13 amino acids. The V and J ends lost 4 bases and 7 bases, in that order; junction bases with no gene match: 4.

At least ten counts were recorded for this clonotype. Written as DNA, the CDR3 is TGTGCCAGCAGTTCGCTGCTCATGCCCTTGTTGGATAGCACAGATACGCAGTATTTT. Translating gives CASSSLLMPLLDSTDTQYF. The rearrangement links TRBV7-2 to TRBJ2-3; no clear D. Germline V gene sequence: CDR1 SGHTA, CDR2 FQGNSA. V was shortened by 6 bases and J by 0 bases, with 25 bases between the two germline ends. The CDR3 runs to 19 residues.

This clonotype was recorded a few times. The CDR3 DNA follows: TGTGCCAGTAGTATAGTAGCGGGGGGGTCGCGCAATGAGCAGTACTTC. Translating gives CASSIVAGGSRNEQYF. The chain recombines TRBV19 with TRBJ2-7; 11 positions agree with TRBD2. Germline assignment: CDR1 LNHDA and CDR2 SQIVND (reference sequence). The CDR3 consists of 16 residues. Losses at the gene ends were 1 base for V and 7 bases for J; bases not matched to a gene: 9.

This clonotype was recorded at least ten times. CDR3 nucleotides: TGTGCCAGCAGTCCGCGGACAGGGACCCGCCAAGAGACCCAGTACTTC. Its translation: CASSPRTGTRQETQYF. V is TRBV27 and J is TRBJ2-5; 8 bases line up with TRBD1. Germline V gives CDR1 MNHEY, CDR2 SMNVEV (reference sequence). The CDR3 spans 16 residues. J lost 1 base, V lost 5 bases, and 9 bases had no gene match.

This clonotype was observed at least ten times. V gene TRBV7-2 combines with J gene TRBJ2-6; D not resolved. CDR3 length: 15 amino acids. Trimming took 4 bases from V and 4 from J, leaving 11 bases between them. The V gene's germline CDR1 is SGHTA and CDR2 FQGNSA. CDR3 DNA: TGTGCCAGCAGCTCCCTCCTTCGGGGGGCCAACGTCCTGACTTTC. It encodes CASSSLLRGANVLTF.

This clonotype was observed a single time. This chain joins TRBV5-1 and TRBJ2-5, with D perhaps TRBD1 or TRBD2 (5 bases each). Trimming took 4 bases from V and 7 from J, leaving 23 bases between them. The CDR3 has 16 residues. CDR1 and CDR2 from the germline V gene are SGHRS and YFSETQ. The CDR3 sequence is CASSLSRDDNQATQYF. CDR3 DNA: TGCGCCAGCAGCCTAAGCCGGGACGACAATCAGGCGACCCAGTACTTC.

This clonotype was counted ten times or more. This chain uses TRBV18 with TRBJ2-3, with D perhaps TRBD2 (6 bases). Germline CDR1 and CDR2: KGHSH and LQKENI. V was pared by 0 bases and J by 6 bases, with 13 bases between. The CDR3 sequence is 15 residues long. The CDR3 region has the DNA TGTGCCAGCTCACCACCGATTCCGGGGGAGGATACGCAGTATTTT. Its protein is CASSPPIPGEDTQYF.

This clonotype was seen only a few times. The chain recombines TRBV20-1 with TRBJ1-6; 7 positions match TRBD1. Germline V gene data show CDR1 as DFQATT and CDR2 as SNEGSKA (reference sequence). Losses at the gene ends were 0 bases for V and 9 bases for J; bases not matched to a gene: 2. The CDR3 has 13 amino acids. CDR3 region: CSAREGTASPLHF. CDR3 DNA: TGCAGTGCTAGAGAAGGGACAGCTTCACCCCTCCACTTT.

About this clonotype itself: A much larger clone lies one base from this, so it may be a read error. CDR3 nucleotides: TGCAGTGCTAGAGATCGGGGGGACAGAGTCTACGAGCAGTACTTC. Amino acids: CSARDRGDRVYEQYF. J is TRBJ2-7 and V is TRBV20-1; D may match TRBD1 or TRBD2 (7 bases each). The V end lost 0 bases, the J end lost 3 bases, and 15 bases lay between the germline ends. The CDR3 is 15 residues long. Germline V gene data show CDR1 as DFQATT and CDR2 as SNEGSKA (reference sequence).

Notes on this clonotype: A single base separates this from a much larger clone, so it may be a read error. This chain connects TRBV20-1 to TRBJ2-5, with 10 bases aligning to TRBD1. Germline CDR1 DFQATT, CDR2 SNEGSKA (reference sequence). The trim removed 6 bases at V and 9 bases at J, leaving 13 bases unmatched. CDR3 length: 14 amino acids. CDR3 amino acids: CSAADRGLTEAQYF. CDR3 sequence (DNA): TGCAGTGCAGCCGACAGGGGGCTAACGGAGGCCCAGTACTTC.

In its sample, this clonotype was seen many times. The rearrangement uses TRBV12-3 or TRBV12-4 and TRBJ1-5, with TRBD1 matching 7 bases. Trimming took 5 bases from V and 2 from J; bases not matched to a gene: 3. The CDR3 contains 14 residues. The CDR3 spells CASSRDSGNQPQHF. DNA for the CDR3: TGTGCCAGCAGTCGGGACAGCGGCAATCAGCCCCAGCATTTT.